This T cell receptor (beta chain) derives from a study of CD8+CD57+ T cells in acquired aplastic anemia. As for the study in general: Each DNA sample taken from sorted CD4+ and CD8+ cells came to about 3 ug on average.

The CDR3 is 12 residues long. The V end lost 6 bases, the J end lost 2 bases, and 11 bases lay between the germline ends. Per the germline V gene, CDR1 is DFQATT and CDR2 is SNEGSKA (reference sequence). Only a few counts were recorded for this clonotype. For sequencing, patients were chosen who had shown expansion of CD8+CD57+ cells by flow cytometry. Patients, without exception, had severe acquired aplastic anemia. Patients were therapy-naive when their blood was sampled. Genomic DNA templated the TCR beta VDJ and CDR3 profiling. TCRdb analysed the reads with MiXCR anew, one entry per CDR3 protein. The profile covers over 150,000 distinct CDR3 sequences, with around 75% appearing a single time and about 50% taken by the ten largest.

Sequencing used sorted CD4+, CD8+, or CD8+CD57+ T cells (not recorded which) from PBMCs. V and J are TRBV20-1 and TRBJ2-7; D remains ambiguous. The source of this sequence is a human donor with aplastic anemia. The CDR3 loop is CSARLLAYEQYF. CDR3 in DNA: TGCAGTGCACGACTGCTGGCCTACGAGCAGTACTTC.